Listed here are 2 T cell receptor beta chains from one sample, sequenced in a study of OX40 agonist ivuxolimab in advanced cancers. The protocol was immunoSEQ multiplex PCR, while the TCRdb copy is restricted to in-frame clones and leaves out a portion. The profile covers approximately 76,000 clones, with about nine tenths appearing a single time and 0.7% to 0.9% taken by the ten largest. The sample was CD4+ or CD8+ T cells sorted from blood, taken in a trial of the OX40 agonist ivuxolimab. These receptors were taken from an adult with an advanced solid tumor such as melanoma, head and neck, liver or kidney cancer.

V gene TRBV19 combines with J gene TRBJ1-2; 7 bases line up with TRBD1. CDR1 is LNHDA and CDR2 is SQIVND in the germline V gene (reference sequence). CDR3 length equals 11 residues. V was clipped by 8 bases and J by 8 bases; unmatched bases: 5. CDR3 residues: CASDRVEGYTF. In DNA, the CDR3 is TGTGCCAGTGACAGGGTAGAAGGCTACACCTTC.

This chain uses TRBV7-2 with TRBJ1-2; a possible D gene is TRBD1 (5 bases). The germline V gene has CDR1 SGHTA and CDR2 FQGNSA. The CDR3 runs to 15 residues. Trimming removed 5 bases from V and 5 bases from J, with 18 bases in between. The CDR3 region is CASSTRQLQRYGYTF. Here the CDR3 DNA reads TGTGCCAGCAGCACTCGACAGCTCCAGAGATATGGCTACACCTTC.